This T cell receptor beta chain was sequenced during a study of blood T cells in healthy people across ages. General study points: With unsorted PBMCs, a conclusive comparison of naive versus antigen-experienced cells was not possible.

No fewer than 6 micrograms of total RNA were isolated from every sample. This clonotype was counted a single time. Its specificity is not known. The junction departs from the called germline gene at one end, perhaps through a read error. Primed by a sample-barcoded 5' primer and a J-beta primer mix, a second PCR proceeded for 7 to 11 cycles. A template-switch adaptor with 12 random nucleotides tagged each cDNA molecule. Any given sample supplied a minimum of 2.5 million CDR3-containing paired-end reads. Using its own MiXCR run on the 5' RACE reads, TCRdb lists one record per CDR3 protein. The data show 600,000 to 800,000 distinct CDR3 sequences, roughly 21% seen once. CDR1 is SGHTA, CDR2 FQGNSA, per germline. CDR3 length: 14 amino acids.

The sample taken for sequencing was blood. The sequence was obtained from a man aged 65-85 years in good health. The chain links TRBV7-2 to TRBJ2-6; D ambiguous. CDR3 loop: CASNLTTGANVLTF. The CDR3 coding sequence is TGTGCCAGCAACTTAACTACTGGGGCCAACGTCCTGACTTTC. Supplemented by reference TRBV7-2 and TRBJ2-6, the full variable domain reads GAGVSQSPSNKVTEKGKDVELRCDPISGHTALYWYRQSLGQGLEFLIYFQGNSAPDKSGLPSDRFSAERTGGSVSTLTIQRTQQEDSAVYLCASNLTTGANVLTFGAGSRLTVL.